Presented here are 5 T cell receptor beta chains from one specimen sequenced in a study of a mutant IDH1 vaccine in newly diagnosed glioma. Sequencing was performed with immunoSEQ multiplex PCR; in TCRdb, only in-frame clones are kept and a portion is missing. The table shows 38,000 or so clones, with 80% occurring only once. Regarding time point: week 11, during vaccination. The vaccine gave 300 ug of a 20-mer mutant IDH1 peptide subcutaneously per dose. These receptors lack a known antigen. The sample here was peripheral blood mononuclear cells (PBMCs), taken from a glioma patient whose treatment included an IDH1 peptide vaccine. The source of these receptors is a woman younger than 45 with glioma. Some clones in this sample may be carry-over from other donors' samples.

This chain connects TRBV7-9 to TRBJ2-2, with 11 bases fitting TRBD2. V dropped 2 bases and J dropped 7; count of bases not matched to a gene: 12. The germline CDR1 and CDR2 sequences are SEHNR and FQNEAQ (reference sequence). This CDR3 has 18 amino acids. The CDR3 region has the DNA TGTGCCAGCAGCTTACCCCCACGACTAGCGGGAATAATCGGGGAGCTGTTTTTT. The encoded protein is CASSLPPRLAGIIGELFF. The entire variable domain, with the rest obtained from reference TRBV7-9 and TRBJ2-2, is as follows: DTGVSQNPRHKITKRGQNVTFRCDPISEHNRLYWYRQTLGQGPEFLTYFQNEAQLEKSRLLSDRFSAERPKGSFSTLEIQRTEQGDSAMYLCASSLPPRLAGIIGELFFGEGSRLTVL.

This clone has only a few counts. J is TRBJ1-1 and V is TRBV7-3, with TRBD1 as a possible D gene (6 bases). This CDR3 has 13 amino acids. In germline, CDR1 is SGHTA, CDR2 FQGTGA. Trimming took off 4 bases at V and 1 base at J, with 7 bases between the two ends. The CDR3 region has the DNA TGTGCCAGCAGCTCACAGGGGAACACTGAAGCTTTCTTT. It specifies CASSSQGNTEAFF.

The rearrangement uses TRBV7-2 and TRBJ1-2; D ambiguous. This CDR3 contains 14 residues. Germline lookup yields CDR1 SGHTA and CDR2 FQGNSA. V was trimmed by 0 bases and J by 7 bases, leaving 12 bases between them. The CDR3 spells CASSLAHWEGGYTF. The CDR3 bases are TGTGCCAGCAGCTTAGCGCATTGGGAGGGTGGCTACACCTTC.

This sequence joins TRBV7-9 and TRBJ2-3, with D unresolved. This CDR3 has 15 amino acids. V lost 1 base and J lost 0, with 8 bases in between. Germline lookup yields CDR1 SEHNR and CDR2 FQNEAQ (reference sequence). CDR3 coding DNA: TGTGCCAGCAGCTTAGAAGCAAGGAGCACAGATACGCAGTATTTT. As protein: CASSLEARSTDTQYF.

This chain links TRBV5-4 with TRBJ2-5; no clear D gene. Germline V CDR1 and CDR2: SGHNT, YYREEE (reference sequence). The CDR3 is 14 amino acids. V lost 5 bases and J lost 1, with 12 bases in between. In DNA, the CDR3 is TGTGCCAGCAGTTCCGTAGGGTCCCAAGAGACCCAGTACTTC. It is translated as CASSSVGSQETQYF.